This T cell receptor beta chain was recovered during a study of cytomegalovirus exposure and HLA in healthy donors (dated by TCRdb to 2017 to 2019). Background for the entire study: According to an earlier analysis of 587 of the donors, 150 million to 200 million T cells yielded 90 million to 130 million unique TCR beta sequences and 250 to 350 Gb of sequence data. Roughly 300 gigabases of sequencing data and roughly 90 million unique TCR sequences were included in an early release covering several hundred HLA-typed donors. Among the roughly 380 genotyped donors, under 90% belonged to the genetic ancestry cluster associated with self-reported Caucasian donors. The study was designed to test whether signatures of past pathogen exposure could be identified by cataloging public T cell receptors. The study profiled the T cell repertoires of 666 subjects by immunosequencing and related them to cytomegalovirus serostatus. Besides the first cohort of 666 subjects, a separate validation cohort made up of about 120 different subjects was used. To predict cytomegalovirus infection status, the study combined high-throughput TCR immunosequencing, statistical association of individual TCRs with disease status, and machine learning. In a later analysis, previously published TCR beta repertoires from 550 to 700 donors were re-analyzed and high-resolution HLA genotyping was added so that TCR occurrence patterns could be studied. In the later analysis, no new phenotypic data were used to find candidate immune exposures; instead, reliance was placed on TCR beta sequences and their occurrence across donors. An earlier analysis of fewer than 750 of the donors used high-throughput TCR beta sequencing to judge whether each TCR beta V gene segment behaved as functional or pseudogenic. Donor age, sex, ethnicity and CMV serostatus were compiled together with the repertoire data. A later genetic analysis used genome-wide SNP genotypes for 398 of the 666 donors, treating that subset as a discovery cohort. All discovery cohort repertoires had been generated using a single sequencing platform. Class I and class II HLA loci were covered by the typing at four-digit resolution. Typing coverage varied by locus: roughly 629-640 donors for A, B, C, DRB1 and DQB1; 522 for DQA1; 606 for DPA1; approximately 450 for DPB1. A few DR-DQ haplotypes were handled as single units for association and clustering because linkage in the cohort was strong. Among some 400 genotyped donors of the cohort, an average of around 220,000 unique TCR beta nucleotide sequences was sequenced per donor, of which about 19% were non-productive. Overall study outcomes, separate from this receptor: Roughly uniform sequencing depth across donors was assumed in presence/absence analyses, although this assumption may not hold. Strong co-occurrence of HLA alleles, especially DR and DQ, made assigning TCR associations to individual alleles difficult. Most TCR sequences were observed very rarely across donors, whereas some public TCRs were present in many individuals. This cohort had only TCR beta chains sequenced, and the lack of alpha or paired-chain data limited which features could be detected. According to a later genetic analysis, donors in an Asian-associated ancestry cluster had fewer N-insertions in productive TCRs than the approximately 700-donor mean. Cytomegalovirus status was reported to be diagnosed by the classifier with high specificity and sensitivity in both the original and validation cohorts. For the cohort, immune exposure information was limited to CMV serostatus. The earlier analysis of 587 of the donors excluded over 15 rarely observed V segments, including chromosome 9 orphons, because counts were too low. Some IMGT-functional V segments, including TRBV6-2 and TRBV6-3, could not be told apart with the 87-base-pair reads, so those segments were excluded. According to a later analysis, parvovirus B19, influenza, CMV and Epstein-Barr virus appeared linked to several top co-occurrence clusters. A further reported finding was that TCR beta sequences accurately predicted the HLA-A and HLA-B alleles for most subjects in the first cohort. An earlier analysis of 450 to 750 of the donors showed that most TCR beta V segments appeared in productive rearrangements either about 90% or about 30% of the time, which broadly matched IMGT annotations. It was suggested by the authors that the approach could potentially be generalized to other disease states and immunological phenotypes. Compared with equally common non-associated chains, HLA-associated TCR beta chains in a later analysis were more clonally expanded and had lower generation probabilities. The sequencing pipeline was judged likely to have produced a cluster of highly shared sequence variants as a technical artifact. In a later analysis, the rate of TCR association differed among HLA loci, with DRB1 alleles having the most associated TCRs and HLA-C alleles having the fewest. A later analysis found that most CMV-associated TCR beta chains appeared HLA-restricted, with HLA associations seemingly driven largely by CMV exposure. V-gene and J-gene trimming of TCR beta chains was associated with a missense DCLRE1C variant in a later genetic analysis, and the association was replicated in an independent cohort. In vitro tests confirmed that three of the cytomegalovirus-associated TCR beta chains recognize cytomegalovirus antigens. A total of 150 or so TCR beta chains were listed by the study as associated with cytomegalovirus. At a false discovery rate of 0.05, a later analysis linked 16,000 or so TCR beta sequences to specific HLA alleles. Linkage disequilibrium might explain the correlated functional status among segregating V segments, but an unknown experimental factor could not be excluded. Because HLA typing was unavailable for some donors at each locus, only the typed subset was used in association tests.

The CDR3, from cysteine to phenylalanine, totals 16 residues. The kept DNA is CDR3 alone, 48 bases in frame from the first base. CDR1 and CDR2, looked up from the germline V gene (reference sequence), are LNHNV and YYDKDF. V is pruned by 0 bases and J by 6 bases, leaving 6 bases of the junction without a gene match. The method was the immunoSEQ multiplex PCR assay. The multiplex PCR relied on a mix of 60 forward primers for TCR Vbeta segments and 13 reverse primers for TCR Jbeta segments. A multiplex PCR assay on genomic DNA amplified the CDR3 region of rearranged TCR beta genes. The amplified TCR beta libraries were sequenced on the Illumina HiSeq System as 87-base-pair reads. Processing in the source paper ran as follows. Across the roughly 670 repertoires, a later analysis counted roughly 84 million unique TCR beta chains, around 11 million of which were shared by at least two donors. A nearest-neighbor algorithm error-corrected the raw reads and collapsed the reads into unique sequences, merging closely related sequences to remove PCR and sequencing errors. CDR3 sequences were aligned to IMGT reference sequences to assign V, D and J gene segments. For a sequence to be retained, a match of at least six nucleotides to both a V gene segment and a J gene segment was required. A rearrangement was called productive if the CDR3 had no stop codons and remained in frame with V and J, and every other rearrangement was called non-productive. CDR3 was defined according to IMGT convention as the region running from the second conserved V-encoded cysteine to the conserved J-encoded phenylalanine. The earlier analysis of 500 to 750 of the donors excluded any sequence lacking an unambiguous match to a single V gene segment. In an earlier analysis of 450 to 750 of the donors, a V segment was called functional when productive rearrangements were above 56.7%, and segregating when the standard deviation between donors exceeded 5%. A statistical classification framework was built for diagnosing cytomegalovirus status from the catalog of TCR beta chain sequences. In a later analysis, TCR nucleotide sequences were compared against IMGT/GENE-DB human TR gene sequences so that V and J genes could be assigned. Using the TCRdist pipeline, a later analysis assigned CDR3 sequences along with most-parsimonious VDJ recombination scenarios. In a later analysis, each TCR beta chain was defined by its CDR3 amino acid sequence together with its V-gene family, and reads lacking a unique V-gene family were excluded. As a way to deal with suspected cross-contamination and a sequencing artifact, a later analysis dropped hundreds of nucleotide sequences that were highly shared and had low generation probability. For each public chain, a later analysis derived a clonal expansion index from normalized ranks of inferred template counts within each repertoire. A later analysis computed generation probabilities with a VDJ recombination model fitted to out-of-frame rearrangements, and checked the results against IGoR. Hypergeometric tests were used in a later analysis to score TCR-TCR, TCR-HLA and TCR-CMV co-occurrence, with a repertoire-size bias correction applied to the TCR pairs. To estimate false discovery rates, a later analysis permuted the HLA or CMV assignments 20 times. In a later analysis, co-occurring TCRs were grouped using DBSCAN, and TCRdist sequence similarity was added for clustering within HLA-allele-positive subsets. Repertoires with fewer than 30,000 or more than 120,000 public chains were left out of co-occurrence clustering, as were a few repertoires with anomalous nucleotide sharing. Here the immuneACCESS table is served through TCRdb, limited to in-frame sequences with V and J called. Missing clones are a known gap in these copies; in checked studies unresolved V genes cover under half, and the rest lacks a known reason. V, J and clone size are taken as reported in that table, and D and trimming were inferred from the DNA itself. This sample has 100,000 to 120,000 clones in its table, and roughly four fifths of those were observed once. Around 1.2% of the sample is held by the ten biggest clonotypes.

In total, approximately 610 healthy bone marrow donors made up the cohort. Cohort members were all nominally healthy when sampled, although unrecorded immune exposures were likely present. The donor tested CMV seronegative, placing the donor among the 350 or so seronegative members of the cohort. Each donor provided a peripheral blood sample, and peripheral blood mononuclear cells were used for TCR beta sequencing. Genomic DNA extraction from the blood cell samples was performed with the Qiagen DNeasy Blood Extraction Kit. About this clone itself: Its antigen is unknown. Base quality data are lacking; no much larger clone is found one base away.

The clonotype was recovered from a woman between 25 and 40 years old in good health and CMV-seronegative. The receptor chain draws on TRBV15 and TRBJ2-7; 12 of the junction bases match TRBD1. The sequenced sample consisted of PBMCs. The nucleotide sequence reads TGTGCCACCAGCAGAGATTTGGGACAGGGGGCCGGCGAGCAGTACTTC. Translated, this gives CATSRDLGQGAGEQYF.